The sequence of this TCR beta chain was determined in a study of shared clonotypes between healthy human individuals. Study conclusions and caveats: Between several donors, naive CD4 clonotypes were shared at a level of roughly 5.5%.

This CDR3 region has 15 residues. The J segment lost 5 bases and the V segment lost 3 bases, leaving 9 bases of the junction unmatched. Germline V lookup: CDR1 MGHRA, CDR2 YSYEKL. Only CD45RO-negative cells positively selected for CCR7 counted as naive CD8 cells, so terminally differentiated effector memory CD45RA+ cells were excluded. Sequencing was performed with immunoSEQ multiplex PCR; in TCRdb, only in-frame clones are kept and a portion is missing. The table records 630,000 or so clones, roughly 98% of them present only once. Regarding this clone: Its specificity is not known.

This clonotype originated in a man aged 25 to 40 in good health. The chain couples TRBV4-1 to TRBJ2-7, with TRBD2 identical over 8 bases. Sequenced material: naive CD8+ T cells sorted from blood. Here the CDR3 DNA reads TGCGCCAGCAGCCAGCTAGCCGGGACTAGTGACGAGCAGTACTTC. Protein: CASSQLAGTSDEQYF.